This TCR beta chain appears in the sequencing data of a study of cytomegalovirus exposure and HLA in healthy donors. This PCR relied on a set of 60 Vbeta primers and 13 Jbeta primers. Data came from immunoSEQ multiplex PCR; TCRdb stores just in-frame clones and leaves some out. In the table there are 95,000 to 130,000 clones, 81% of which are singletons. The CDR3 length is 16 residues. V trimming: 5 bases; J trimming: 0 bases; junction bases outside the gene matches: 5. The germline V gene has CDR1 SEHNR and CDR2 FQNEAQ (reference sequence). This chain links TRBV7-9 with TRBJ2-3, with 10 bases that match TRBD2. This TCR was sampled from a woman aged 30 to 39 in good health and CMV-seronegative. Sequenced: PBMCs. The CDR3, as DNA: TGTGCCAGCAGCCCTAATAGCGGGAGGAGCACAGATACGCAGTATTTT. This translates into CASSPNSGRSTDTQYF.